This TCR beta chain was recorded in a study of Graves' ophthalmopathy and Graves' hyperthyroidism. This clonotype was seen more than once but under ten times. Per the germline V gene, CDR1 is MNHEY and CDR2 is SMNVEV (reference sequence). Deletions cut 4 bases from V and 4 bases from J, with 7 bases between. This CDR3 has 13 residues. Beta-chain TCR CDR3 regions were amplified from RNA transcripts. Scientists carried out first-round RT-PCR using HTBI primers and then a second-round multiplex PCR. TCRdb processed the multiplex PCR reads anew with MiXCR; each CDR3 protein has one entry. The table records some 410,000 distinct CDR3 sequences, around 20% of them present only once.

This TCR was sampled from a woman between 18 and 29 years old with stable Graves' hyperthyroidism. The specimen was peripheral blood. The J gene is TRBJ2-2, the V gene TRBV27, with no clear D. CDR3 in amino acids: CASSSPPTGELFF. As DNA, the CDR3 is TGTGCCAGCAGTTCCCCCCCCACCGGGGAGCTGTTTTTT.